Below are 17 T cell receptor beta chains sequenced from a single sample in a study of blood T cell repertoires in COVID-19. This table comes from immunoSEQ multiplex PCR, and its TCRdb copy is limited to in-frame clones, with some not included. Of around 170,000 clones in the sample, about four fifths were seen once. The sequenced sample consisted of peripheral blood. These receptors originate from a man in his 70s with active or convalescent COVID-19.

The chain uses TRBV24-1 and TRBJ2-3, with 8 bases lining up with TRBD2. CDR1 is KGHDR and CDR2 is SFDVKD in the germline V gene. V shed 3 bases, J shed 0 bases, and the junction held 7 bases outside the gene matches. This CDR3 has 17 amino acids. CDR3: CATSDGDSGESTDTQYF. The CDR3 coding sequence is TGTGCCACCAGTGATGGAGATAGCGGGGAGAGCACAGATACGCAGTATTTT.

The chain employs TRBV29-1 and TRBJ2-5; weak D call: TRBD1 (7 bases). With 3 bases removed from V and 2 bases from J, the gap between germline ends came to 10 bases. The CDR3 runs 13 residues. Germline-derived CDR1 and CDR2 are SQVTM and ANQGSEA. DNA for the CDR3: TGCAGCGTTGAGCGGGGACAGCAAGAGACCCAGTACTTC. This encodes CSVERGQQETQYF.

The V and J genes are TRBV7-2 and TRBJ2-1, with D tentatively TRBD1 (6 bases). Trimming stripped 5 bases from V and 0 bases from J, with 11 bases between. CDR3 length: 15 amino acids. The germline CDR1 and CDR2 sequences are SGHTA and FQGNSA. The CDR3 protein is CASSLQGNSYNEQFF. In DNA, the CDR3 is TGTGCCAGCAGCCTACAGGGCAACTCCTACAATGAGCAGTTCTTC.

The CDR3 coding sequence is TGCGCCAGCAGCCGTGAAACTATGAACACTGAAGCTTTCTTT. This sequence encodes CASSRETMNTEAFF. This chain uses TRBV5-1 with TRBJ1-1; D ambiguous. This CDR3 is 14 amino acids long. Germline values: CDR1 SGHRS, CDR2 YFSETQ. Trimming stripped 4 bases from V and 0 bases from J, with 10 bases between.

The V call is TRBV25-1, the J call TRBJ1-4, with a possible D match to TRBD1 (5 bases). The CDR3 runs 14 residues. Germline V CDR1 and CDR2: MGHDK, SYGVNS. V was shortened by 4 bases and J by 8 bases, with 14 bases between the two germline ends. CDR3 DNA: TGTGCCAGCAGTGGAACGGGGGTATGGGAAAAACTGTTTTTT. It translates to CASSGTGVWEKLFF.

This chain joins TRBV5-4 and TRBJ2-1, with TRBD2 identical over 8 bases. The germline CDR1 and CDR2 sequences are SGHNT and YYREEE (reference sequence). The ends lost 4 bases at V and 5 bases at J; junction bases unmatched: 11. The CDR3 extends over 16 amino acids. The CDR3: CASSPDLGAGDNEQFF. The DNA for the CDR3 is TGTGCCAGCAGCCCCGATCTAGGAGCGGGAGACAATGAGCAGTTCTTC.

Regarding this clone: The sample has other DNA sequences that encode this CDR3 too. This chain connects TRBV29-1 to TRBJ2-3; 12 bases are shared with TRBD2. The germline V gene has CDR1 SQVTM and CDR2 ANQGSEA. J lost 4 bases, V lost 5 bases, and 1 base had no gene match. This CDR3 region has 13 residues. CDR3 sequence reads: CSVRLAGADTQYF. The CDR3 DNA reads TGCAGCGTTCGACTAGCGGGAGCAGATACGCAGTATTTT.

The chain employs TRBV7-9 and TRBJ1-2; D call uncertain. Germline loops: CDR1 SEHNR, CDR2 FQNEAQ (reference sequence). Trimming took 3 bases from V and 3 from J, leaving 5 bases between them. The CDR3 loop spans 12 amino acids. CDR3 DNA sequence: TGTGCCAGCAGCTTCGTAGACTATGGCTACACCTTC. It codes for CASSFVDYGYTF.

The rearrangement joins TRBV5-1 to TRBJ1-1; TRBD1 matches at 7 bases. Germline loops: CDR1 SGHRS, CDR2 YFSETQ. CDR3 size: 14 residues. V lost 1 base to trimming and J lost 4 bases; unmatched junction nucleotides: 4. Here the CDR3 DNA reads TGCGCCAGCAGCTTGCAGGGGGTGGGCACTGAAGCTTTCTTT. As protein: CASSLQGVGTEAFF.

The rearrangement joins TRBV7-2 to TRBJ1-3; 11 bases line up with TRBD1. Trimming cost V 5 bases and J 1 base; bases outside gene matches: 7. Germline V gives CDR1 SGHTA, CDR2 FQGNSA. The CDR3 length is 17 residues. The CDR3 sequence: CASSGWTGGDSGNTIYF. CDR3 sequence (DNA): TGTGCCAGCAGCGGATGGACAGGGGGCGATTCTGGAAACACCATATATTTT.

The chain uses TRBV7-8 and TRBJ2-1, with TRBD1 matching 11 bases. Germline CDR1 SGHVS, CDR2 FQNEAQ. CDR3 length: 13 amino acids. The V and J ends lost 5 bases and 9 bases, in that order; junction bases with no gene match: 3. CDR3 bases: TGTGCCAGCAGCGGACAGGGGGCTGTTGAGCAGTTCTTC. This translates into CASSGQGAVEQFF.

V is TRBV7-9 and J is TRBJ2-3, with 7 bases that match TRBD1. Trimming took 3 bases from V and 2 from J; bases not matched to a gene: 2. The CDR3 is 14 amino acids. CDR1 is SEHNR and CDR2 is FQNEAQ in the germline V gene (reference sequence). The CDR3 sequence is CASSLGQYTDTQYF. Written as DNA, the CDR3 is TGTGCCAGCAGCTTGGGACAGTACACAGATACGCAGTATTTT.

This chain connects TRBV28 to TRBJ2-1; 8 positions agree with TRBD2. Germline trimming cut 10 bases from V and 7 bases from J; bases unmatched to any gene: 9. This CDR3 contains 13 residues. Germline-derived CDR1 and CDR2 are MDHEN and SYDVKM. CDR3 sequence reads: CATSRLANNEQFF. The CDR3 DNA follows: TGTGCCACCTCTAGACTAGCGAATAATGAGCAGTTCTTC.

Comment on this clone: Other DNA variants within this sample encode the same CDR3. The V and J genes are TRBV6-5 and TRBJ2-1; D is unresolved. The CDR3 loop spans 12 amino acids. CDR1 is MNHEY, CDR2 SVGAGI, per germline. Trimming pared 9 bases from V and 8 bases from J, leaving 14 bases between. The CDR3 DNA follows: TGTGCCAGTTCCCCAACCCGGGATGAGCAGTTCTTC. It codes for CASSPTRDEQFF.

The V call is TRBV9, the J call TRBJ2-3, with D maybe TRBD2 (6 bases). The germline CDR1 and CDR2 sequences are SGDLS and YYNGEE. V was trimmed by 1 base and J by 4 bases, leaving 10 bases between them. This CDR3 contains 14 residues. CDR3 protein: CASSVTGRPDTQYF. Written as DNA, the CDR3 is TGTGCCAGCAGCGTAACCGGGAGACCAGATACGCAGTATTTT.

The chain recombines TRBV10-3 with TRBJ2-5, with TRBD2 matching over 13 bases. CDR3 length: 16 amino acids. Trimming took 3 bases from V and 5 from J; bases not matched to a gene: 6. Germline V gives CDR1 ENHRY, CDR2 SYGVKD. CDR3 in amino acids: CAISESALAGGETQYF. The CDR3 bases are TGTGCCATCAGTGAATCGGCACTAGCGGGGGGGGAGACCCAGTACTTC.

The CDR3 DNA is TGTGCCAGCAGTTACACGGGAGGAAGGGCTAACTATGGCTACACCTTC. It yields the protein CASSYTGGRANYGYTF. The chain uses TRBV6-5 and TRBJ1-2; D unresolved. V was clipped by 2 bases and J by 0 bases, with 13 bases between them. Germline V CDR1 and CDR2: MNHEY, SVGAGI. CDR3 length: 16 amino acids.